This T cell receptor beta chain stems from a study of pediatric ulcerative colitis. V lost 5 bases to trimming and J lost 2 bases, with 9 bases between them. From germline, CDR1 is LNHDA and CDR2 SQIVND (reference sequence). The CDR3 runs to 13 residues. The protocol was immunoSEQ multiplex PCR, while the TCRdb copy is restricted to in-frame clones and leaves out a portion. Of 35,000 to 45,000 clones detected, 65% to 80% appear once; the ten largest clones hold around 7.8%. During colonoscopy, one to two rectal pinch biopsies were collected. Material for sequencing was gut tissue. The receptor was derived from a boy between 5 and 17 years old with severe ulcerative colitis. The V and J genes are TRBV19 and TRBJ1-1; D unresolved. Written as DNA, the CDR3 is TGTGCCAGTAGTGCCTCGCCTAACACTGAAGCTTTCTTT. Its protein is CASSASPNTEAFF.